The next 8 T cell receptor beta chains were all read from a single sample in a study of blood T cell repertoires in COVID-19. Only in-frame clones appear in the TCRdb table, and some are missing; sequencing was by immunoSEQ multiplex PCR. The sample includes tens of thousands of clones, 86% seen only once; the top ten take around 24%. Material: peripheral blood. These receptor sequences come from a woman of 80 years or more with acute or convalescent COVID-19.

The V call is TRBV9, the J call TRBJ1-2; D uncertain. V dropped 4 bases and J dropped 5 bases, with 12 bases sitting between them. This CDR3 is built from 13 residues. Germline V gene data show CDR1 as SGDLS and CDR2 as YYNGEE. The CDR3 DNA reads TGTGCCAGCAGCCGCCCGGGGAAATATGGCTACACCTTC. It is translated as CASSRPGKYGYTF.

The genes are TRBV9 and TRBJ1-4; 7 bases are shared with TRBD1. Germline V gene lookup returns CDR1 SGDLS and CDR2 YYNGEE. This CDR3 region has 14 residues. J gave up 11 bases and V 4 bases, and 11 bases lay outside the gene matches. The CDR3 nucleotides are TGTGCCAGCAGCCCCCAGACAGGGATCGGGAAACTGTTTTTT. Residues: CASSPQTGIGKLFF.

This sequence joins TRBV11-2 and TRBJ2-1; the D gene is possibly TRBD2 (6 bases). The V end lost 1 base, the J end lost 0 bases, and 13 bases lay between the germline ends. The CDR3 totals 17 residues. In germline, CDR1 is SGHAT, CDR2 FQNNGV. The CDR3, as DNA: TGTGCCAGCAGCTTAGTGCAGCGGCGGGGCTCCTACAATGAGCAGTTCTTC. This encodes CASSLVQRRGSYNEQFF.

The rearrangement uses TRBV2 and TRBJ1-1, with a tentative D call TRBD1 (5 bases). The CDR3 loop spans 13 amino acids. V lost 6 bases to trimming and J lost 0 bases, with 8 bases between them. Looked up from germline, CDR1 is SNHLY and CDR2 is FYNNEI. The CDR3 sequence: CASRGLMNTEAFF. The CDR3 region has the DNA TGTGCCAGCAGGGGGCTCATGAACACTGAAGCTTTCTTT.

V and J are TRBV4-2 and TRBJ2-2, with 7 bases lining up with TRBD1. The CDR3 is 15 amino acids. Per the germline V gene, CDR1 is LGHNA and CDR2 is YNFKEQ. J was trimmed by 14 bases and V by 0 bases; bases with no gene match: 12. CDR3 DNA: TGTGCCAGCAGCCAAGATAGCAGAGGGCAAGGGGGCCTGTTTTTT. Translating it yields CASSQDSRGQGGLFF.

CDR3: CAWSHGTGGSYEQYF. In nucleotides, the CDR3 is TGTGCCTGGAGCCACGGGACAGGGGGATCCTACGAGCAGTACTTC. J is TRBJ2-7 and V is TRBV30; 11 positions agree with TRBD1. Unmatched junction bases numbered 5, after V lost 3 bases and J lost 1 base. The CDR3 contains 15 residues. Germline CDR1 reads GTSNPN; CDR2 reads SVGIG (reference sequence).

This chain uses TRBV19 with TRBJ1-3; no definite D call. The CDR3 runs 14 residues. Germline lookup yields CDR1 LNHDA and CDR2 SQIVND (reference sequence). V shed 1 base and J shed 10 bases, with 14 bases lying between them. The DNA for the CDR3 is TGTGCCAGTAGTATAGGGCCGGCTTCTAGGACCATATATTTT. Translation: CASSIGPASRTIYF.

The chain is built from TRBV28 and TRBJ1-5; the D is unclear. CDR3 length equals 13 residues. Germline CDR1 reads MDHEN; CDR2 reads SYDVKM. Trimming shortened V by 6 bases and J by 3 bases, and 9 bases separated the two germline ends. The CDR3 is CASRVSPNQPQHF. The CDR3 DNA sequence: TGTGCCAGCAGAGTTAGCCCCAATCAGCCCCAGCATTTT.